This T cell receptor (beta chain) was sequenced during a study of radiotherapy plus CTLA-4 blockade in lung cancer. Clones were sequenced by immunoSEQ multiplex PCR, and TCRdb holds only the in-frame ones, with some missing. The sample holds roughly 120,000 clones, 75% to 80% seen once. With 6 bases removed from V and 6 bases from J, the gap between germline ends came to 11 bases. The CDR3 runs 12 residues. Germline CDR1 reads MNHEY; CDR2 reads SVGAGI. The sample here was peripheral blood, taken from a patient treated with radiotherapy plus ipilimumab. The origin of this receptor is a human donor with non-small cell lung cancer who had a partial response to radiotherapy plus ipilimumab. The chain joins TRBV6-5 to TRBJ1-2, with D maybe TRBD1 (6 bases). This CDR3 is CASRTGYDGYTF. As DNA, the CDR3 is TGTGCCAGCAGAACAGGGTACGATGGCTACACCTTC.